This T cell receptor beta chain was recorded in a study of cytomegalovirus exposure and HLA in healthy donors. The table lists this clone with a few counts. In the PCR, 60 Vbeta and 13 Jbeta primers were used. Assay used: immunoSEQ multiplex PCR; TCRdb lists only in-frame clones, some missing. The sample has 65,000 to 75,000 clones; about 65% are singletons. Input material: PBMCs. The receptor comes from a woman aged 25 to 39 in good health and CMV-seronegative.

The CDR3 DNA follows: TGTGCCAGCAGCCCGGGACAGGGGATCGGGTCACCCCTCCACTTT. Translating it yields CASSPGQGIGSPLHF. The V call is TRBV5-6, the J call TRBJ1-6; 10 bases map to TRBD1. The germline gives CDR1 SGHDT, CDR2 YYEEEE. The CDR3 contains 15 residues. The trim removed 4 bases at V and 10 bases at J, leaving 8 bases unmatched.